This TCR beta chain was identified during a study of long-term antiretroviral therapy in people with HIV. Study-wide findings and caveats: Diversity measured after ART increased yet remained under transplant donor controls.

Remarks on this clone: Its target is unknown.

The run of the v3.0 immunoSEQ assay was at survey level. Profiling relied on immunoSEQ multiplex PCR, and the TCRdb table lists in-frame clones only, not all of them. The sample consists of around 15,000 clones, 90% to 95% of them appearing once. Germline lookup yields CDR1 MNHNS and CDR2 SASEGT. V lost 6 bases, J lost 5 bases, and 9 bases stayed unmatched. The CDR3 covers 15 residues. This sequence joins TRBV6-1 and TRBJ2-1; 8 bases are a match to TRBD1. The source of this sequence is a woman in her fifties or sixties with HIV. This sample comprised unsorted PBMCs, obtained roughly 6.4 years after starting antiretroviral therapy. CDR3 region: CASSAQGGSHNEQFF. The DNA of the CDR3 is TGTGCCAGCAGCGCACAGGGGGGTTCGCACAATGAGCAGTTCTTC.